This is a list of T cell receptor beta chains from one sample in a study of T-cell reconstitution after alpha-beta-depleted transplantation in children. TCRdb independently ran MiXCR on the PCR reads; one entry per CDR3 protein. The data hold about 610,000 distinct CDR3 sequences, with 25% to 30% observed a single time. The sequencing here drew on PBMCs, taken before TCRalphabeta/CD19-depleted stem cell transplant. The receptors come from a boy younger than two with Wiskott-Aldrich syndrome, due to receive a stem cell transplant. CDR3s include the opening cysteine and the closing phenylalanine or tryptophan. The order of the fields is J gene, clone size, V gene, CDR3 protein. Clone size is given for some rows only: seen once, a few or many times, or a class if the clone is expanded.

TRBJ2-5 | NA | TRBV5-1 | CASSSLRGAQETQYF
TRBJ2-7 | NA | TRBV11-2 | CASSLTSVGAREQYF
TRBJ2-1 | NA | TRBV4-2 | CASSQKTSGKGNEQFF
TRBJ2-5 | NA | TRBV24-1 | CATSDGLPMGGQYF
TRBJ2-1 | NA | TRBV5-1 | CASSLESFRNEQFF
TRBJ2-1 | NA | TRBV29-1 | CSVERDNRDPNEQFF
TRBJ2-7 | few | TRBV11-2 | CASSLEAGHPYEQYF
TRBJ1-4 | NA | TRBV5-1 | CASSLTGEWEKLFF
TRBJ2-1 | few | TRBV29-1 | CSVGRGLGLHEQFF
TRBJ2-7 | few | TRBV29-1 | CSVEDRQLTSYEQYF
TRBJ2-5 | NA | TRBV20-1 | CSVVAGALQETQYF
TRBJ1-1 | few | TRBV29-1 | CSIRTGDNTEAFF
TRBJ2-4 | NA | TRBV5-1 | CASSELAGKNIQYF
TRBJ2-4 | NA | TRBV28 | CASSSRPRGIQYF
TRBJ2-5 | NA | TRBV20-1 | CSARWGQKETQYF
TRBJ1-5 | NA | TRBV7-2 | CASSSRDSHQPQHF
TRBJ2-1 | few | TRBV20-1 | CSARGTDPTSVDEQFF
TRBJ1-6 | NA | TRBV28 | CASSLDSGVSPLHF
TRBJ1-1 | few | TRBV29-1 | CSVRTDTNTEAFF
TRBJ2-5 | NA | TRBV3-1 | CASSLGLAGIQETQYF
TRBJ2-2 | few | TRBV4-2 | CASRWGESGTGELFF
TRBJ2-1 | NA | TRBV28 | CASSPYPSPVNEQFF
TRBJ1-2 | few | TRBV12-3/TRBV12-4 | CASSPSGRMGYGYTF
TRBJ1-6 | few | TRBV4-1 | CASSQDRGVGDRAFNSPLHF
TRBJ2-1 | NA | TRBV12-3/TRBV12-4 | CASSLTSGPSNEQFF
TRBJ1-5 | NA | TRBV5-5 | CASSWRRGAGDSNQPQHF
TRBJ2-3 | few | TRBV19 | CASSIRGDTQYF
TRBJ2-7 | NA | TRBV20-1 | CSAIGERRTYEQYF
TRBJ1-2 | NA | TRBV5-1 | CASSLTHIDGYTF
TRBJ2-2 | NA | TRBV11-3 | CASSLLFGGELFF
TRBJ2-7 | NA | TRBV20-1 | CSANPSTGAYEQYF
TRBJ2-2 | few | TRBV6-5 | CASNVTSGRTNTGELFF
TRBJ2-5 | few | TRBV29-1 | CSVVIGLGETQYF
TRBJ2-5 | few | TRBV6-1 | CASREGLVVLETQYF
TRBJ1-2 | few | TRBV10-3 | CAIYGGLSGGYTF
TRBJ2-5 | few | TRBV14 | CASNRDFQETQYF
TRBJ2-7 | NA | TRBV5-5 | CASSPSGVAGGREQYF
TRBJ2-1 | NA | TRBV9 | CASSEKTGGSYNEQFF
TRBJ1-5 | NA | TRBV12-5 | CASGSWTGDQPQHF
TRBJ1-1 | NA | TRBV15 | CATSRDNTAEAFF
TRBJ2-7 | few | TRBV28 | CASSVVDRDRYEQYF
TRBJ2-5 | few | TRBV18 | CASSPTTGVPGYF
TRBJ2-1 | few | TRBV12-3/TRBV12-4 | CASSGTSYEQFF
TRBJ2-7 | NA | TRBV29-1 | CSVGHPGLAGESEQYF
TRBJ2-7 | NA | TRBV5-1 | CASRPLTSGMSYEQYF
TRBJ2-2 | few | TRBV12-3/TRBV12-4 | CASRPMTGKGNTGELFF
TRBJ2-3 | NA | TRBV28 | CASSLRAPGIGGRTDTQYF
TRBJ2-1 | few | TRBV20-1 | CSARVRESLNEQFF
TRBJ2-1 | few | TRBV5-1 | CASSWGTSQSSYNEQFF
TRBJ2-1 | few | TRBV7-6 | CASSLVGAGGAGGEQFF
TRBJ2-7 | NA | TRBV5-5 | CASSFTVARSYEQYF
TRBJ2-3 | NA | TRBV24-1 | CATSDPGLAAEDTQYF
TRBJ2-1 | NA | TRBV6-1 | CASSARVSSYNEQFF
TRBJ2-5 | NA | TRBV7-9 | CASSSAGLAETQYF